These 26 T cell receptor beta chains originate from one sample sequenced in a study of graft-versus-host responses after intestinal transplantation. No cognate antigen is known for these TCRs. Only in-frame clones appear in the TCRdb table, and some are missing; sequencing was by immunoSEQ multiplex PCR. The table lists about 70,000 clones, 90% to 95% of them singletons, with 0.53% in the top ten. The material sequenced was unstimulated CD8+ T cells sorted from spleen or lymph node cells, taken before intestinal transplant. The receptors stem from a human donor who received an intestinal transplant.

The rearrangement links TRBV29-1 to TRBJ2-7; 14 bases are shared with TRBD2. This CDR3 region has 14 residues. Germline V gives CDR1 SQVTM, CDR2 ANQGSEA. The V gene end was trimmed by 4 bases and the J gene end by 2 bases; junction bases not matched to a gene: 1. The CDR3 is CSVGGLAGAYEQYF. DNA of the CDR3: TGCAGCGTTGGGGGACTAGCGGGAGCCTACGAGCAGTACTTC.

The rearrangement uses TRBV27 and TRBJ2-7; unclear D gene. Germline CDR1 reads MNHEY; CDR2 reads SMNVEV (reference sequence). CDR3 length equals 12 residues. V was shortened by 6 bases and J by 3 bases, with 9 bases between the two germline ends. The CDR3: CASSLSGYEQYF. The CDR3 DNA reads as TGTGCCAGCAGCCTCAGTGGCTACGAGCAGTACTTC.

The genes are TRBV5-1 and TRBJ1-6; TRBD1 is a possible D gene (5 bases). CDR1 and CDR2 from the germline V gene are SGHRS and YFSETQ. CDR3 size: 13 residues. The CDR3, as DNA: TGCGCGGCCAGGGAGACCGTAAATTCACCCCTCCACTTT. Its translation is CAARETVNSPLHF.

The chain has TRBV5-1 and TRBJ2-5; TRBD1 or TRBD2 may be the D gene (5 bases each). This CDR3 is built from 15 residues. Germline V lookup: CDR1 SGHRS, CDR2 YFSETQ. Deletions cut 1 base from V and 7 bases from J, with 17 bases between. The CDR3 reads CASSLWVEGSGTQYF. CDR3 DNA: TGCGCCAGCAGCTTGTGGGTAGAGGGGTCGGGGACCCAGTACTTC.

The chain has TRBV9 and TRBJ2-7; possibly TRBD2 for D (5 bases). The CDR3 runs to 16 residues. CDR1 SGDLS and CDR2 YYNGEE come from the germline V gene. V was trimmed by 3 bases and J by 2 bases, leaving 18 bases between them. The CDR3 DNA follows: TGTGCCAGCAGCGCCAGCCCTGGCAGCGGCCCCTACGAGCAGTACTTC. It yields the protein CASSASPGSGPYEQYF.

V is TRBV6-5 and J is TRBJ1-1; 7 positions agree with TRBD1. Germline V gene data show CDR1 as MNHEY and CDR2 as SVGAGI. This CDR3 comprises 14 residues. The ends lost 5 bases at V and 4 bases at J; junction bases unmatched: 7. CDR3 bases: TGTGCCAGCAGTGTACAGGGGATCGGCACTGAAGCTTTCTTT. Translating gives CASSVQGIGTEAFF.

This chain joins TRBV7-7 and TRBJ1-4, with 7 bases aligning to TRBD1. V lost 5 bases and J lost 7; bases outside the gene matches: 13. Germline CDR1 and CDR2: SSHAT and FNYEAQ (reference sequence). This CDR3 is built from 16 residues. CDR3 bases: TGTGCCAGCAGCAATGCAGGGGGATTACTCGGTGAAAAACTGTTTTTT. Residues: CASSNAGGLLGEKLFF.

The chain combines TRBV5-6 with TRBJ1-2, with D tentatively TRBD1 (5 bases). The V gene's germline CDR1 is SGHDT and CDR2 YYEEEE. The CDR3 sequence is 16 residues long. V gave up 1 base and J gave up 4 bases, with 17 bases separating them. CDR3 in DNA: TGTGCCAGCAGCTTGCCGTCCGGGACTAGGGCCTATGGCTACACCTTC. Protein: CASSLPSGTRAYGYTF.

DNA for the CDR3: TGTGCCAGCAGTTTATCGGGGCAGGGAAGGTACGAGCAGTACTTC. This codes for CASSLSGQGRYEQYF. The V and J genes are TRBV27 and TRBJ2-7, with D possibly TRBD1 on 5 matching bases. CDR1 is MNHEY, CDR2 SMNVEV, per germline (reference sequence). This CDR3 has 15 amino acids. Between the trimmed V and J ends, which lost 0 bases and 4 bases, there was a span of 13 bases.

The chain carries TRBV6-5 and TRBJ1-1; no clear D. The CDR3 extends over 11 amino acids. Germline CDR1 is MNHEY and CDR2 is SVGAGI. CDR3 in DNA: TGTGTAATTCTTGGGAACACTGAAGCTTTCTTT. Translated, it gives CVILGNTEAFF.

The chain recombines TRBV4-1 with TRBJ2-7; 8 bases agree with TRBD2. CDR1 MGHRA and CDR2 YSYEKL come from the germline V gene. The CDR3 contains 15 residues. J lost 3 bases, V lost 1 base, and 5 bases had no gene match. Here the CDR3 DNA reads TGCGCCAGCAGCCAAGCGGGAGGGCTCCTCTACGAGCAGTACTTC. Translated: CASSQAGGLLYEQYF.

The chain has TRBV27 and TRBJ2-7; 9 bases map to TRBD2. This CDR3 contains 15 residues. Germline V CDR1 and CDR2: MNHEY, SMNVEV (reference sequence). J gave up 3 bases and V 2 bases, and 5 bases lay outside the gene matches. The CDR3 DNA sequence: TGTGCCAGCAGTTTAGGGGCGGGAGGGTTCTACGAGCAGTACTTC. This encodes CASSLGAGGFYEQYF.

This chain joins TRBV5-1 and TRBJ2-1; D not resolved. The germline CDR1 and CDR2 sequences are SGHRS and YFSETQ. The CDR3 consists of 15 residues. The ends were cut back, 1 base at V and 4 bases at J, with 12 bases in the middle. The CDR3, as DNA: TGCGCCAGCAGCTTGTGGGCAGGTTCTTACAATGAGCAGTTCTTC. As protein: CASSLWAGSYNEQFF.

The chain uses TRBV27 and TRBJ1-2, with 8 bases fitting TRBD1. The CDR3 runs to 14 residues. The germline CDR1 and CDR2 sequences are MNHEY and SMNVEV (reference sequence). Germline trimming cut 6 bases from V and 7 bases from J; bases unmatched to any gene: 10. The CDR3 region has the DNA TGTGCCAGCAGCAATACAGGGGGGATTTTTGGCTACACCTTC. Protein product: CASSNTGGIFGYTF.

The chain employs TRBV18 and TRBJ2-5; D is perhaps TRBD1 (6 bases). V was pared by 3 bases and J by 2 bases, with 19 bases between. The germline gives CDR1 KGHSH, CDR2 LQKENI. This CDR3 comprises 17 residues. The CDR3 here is CASSPFEQGRAQETQYF. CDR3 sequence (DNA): TGTGCCAGCTCACCCTTCGAACAGGGAAGGGCACAAGAGACCCAGTACTTC.

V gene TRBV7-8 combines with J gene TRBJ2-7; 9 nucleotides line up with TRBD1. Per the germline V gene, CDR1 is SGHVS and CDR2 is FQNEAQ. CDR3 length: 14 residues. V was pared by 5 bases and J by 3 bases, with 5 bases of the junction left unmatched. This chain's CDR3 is CASSQGQGIYEQYF. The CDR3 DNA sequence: TGTGCCAGCAGCCAAGGACAGGGGATCTACGAGCAGTACTTC.

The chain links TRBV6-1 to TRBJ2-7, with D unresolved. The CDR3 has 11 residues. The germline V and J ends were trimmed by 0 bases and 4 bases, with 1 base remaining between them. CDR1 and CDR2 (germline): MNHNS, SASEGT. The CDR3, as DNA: TGTGCCAGCAGTGAAGCGTACGAGCAGTACTTC. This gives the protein CASSEAYEQYF.

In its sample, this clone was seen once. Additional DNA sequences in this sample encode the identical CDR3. The DNA for the CDR3 is TGTGCCAGCAGCTTCAGGGACTACAATGAGCAGTTCTTC. Translation: CASSFRDYNEQFF. The rearrangement uses TRBV27 and TRBJ2-1; TRBD1 is a possible D gene (5 bases). In germline, CDR1 is MNHEY, CDR2 SMNVEV (reference sequence). The V end lost 6 bases, the J end lost 3 bases, and 9 bases lay between the germline ends. CDR3 length equals 13 residues.

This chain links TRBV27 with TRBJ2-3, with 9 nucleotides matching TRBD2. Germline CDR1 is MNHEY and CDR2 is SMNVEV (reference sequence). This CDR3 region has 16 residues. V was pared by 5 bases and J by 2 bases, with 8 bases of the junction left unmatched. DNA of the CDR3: TGTGCCAGCAGTCGTAGCCCGGGACTAGCCACAGATACGCAGTATTTT. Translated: CASSRSPGLATDTQYF.

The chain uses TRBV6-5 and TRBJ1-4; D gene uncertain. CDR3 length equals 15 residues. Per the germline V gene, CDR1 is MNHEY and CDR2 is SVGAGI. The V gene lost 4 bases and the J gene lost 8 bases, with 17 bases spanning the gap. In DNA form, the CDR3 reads TGTGCCAGCAGTTCTCTTGGCCGGACGCAGGAAAAACTGTTTTTT. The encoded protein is CASSSLGRTQEKLFF.

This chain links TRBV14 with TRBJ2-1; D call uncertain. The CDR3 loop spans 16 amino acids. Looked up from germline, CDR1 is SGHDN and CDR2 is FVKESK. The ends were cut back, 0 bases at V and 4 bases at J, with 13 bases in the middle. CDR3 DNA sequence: TGTGCCAGCAGCCAAGACCTAGAGTCGGCTTACAATGAGCAGTTCTTC. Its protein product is CASSQDLESAYNEQFF.

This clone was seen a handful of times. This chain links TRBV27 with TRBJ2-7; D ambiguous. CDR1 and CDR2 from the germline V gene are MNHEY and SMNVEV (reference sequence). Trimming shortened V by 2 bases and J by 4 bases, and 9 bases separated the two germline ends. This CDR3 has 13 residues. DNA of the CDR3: TGTGCCAGCAGTTTAGTTTGGGGATACGAGCAGTACTTC. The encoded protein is CASSLVWGYEQYF.

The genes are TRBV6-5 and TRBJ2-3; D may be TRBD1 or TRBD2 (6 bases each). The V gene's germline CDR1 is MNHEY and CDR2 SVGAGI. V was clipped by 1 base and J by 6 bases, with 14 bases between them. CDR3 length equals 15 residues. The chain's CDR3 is CASSYLDSREDTQYF. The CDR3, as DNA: TGTGCCAGCAGTTACTTGGACAGCCGGGAGGATACGCAGTATTTT.

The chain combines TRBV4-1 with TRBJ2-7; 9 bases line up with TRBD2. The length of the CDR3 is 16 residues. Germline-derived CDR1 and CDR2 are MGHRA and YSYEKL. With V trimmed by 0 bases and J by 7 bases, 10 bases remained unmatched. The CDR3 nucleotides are TGCGCCAGCAGCCAAGATGTCGTAGCGGGAGTGAGGGAGCAGTACTTC. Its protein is CASSQDVVAGVREQYF.

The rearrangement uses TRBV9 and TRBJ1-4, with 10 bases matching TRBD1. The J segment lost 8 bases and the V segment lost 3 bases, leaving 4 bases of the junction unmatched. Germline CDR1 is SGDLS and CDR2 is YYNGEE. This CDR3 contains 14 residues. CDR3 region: CASSGDRGFEKLFF. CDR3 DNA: TGTGCCAGCAGCGGGGACAGGGGATTCGAAAAACTGTTTTTT.

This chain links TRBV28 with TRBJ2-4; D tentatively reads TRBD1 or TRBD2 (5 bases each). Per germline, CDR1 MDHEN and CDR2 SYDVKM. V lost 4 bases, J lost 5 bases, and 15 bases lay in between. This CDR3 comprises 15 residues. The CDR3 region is CASSSGRETENIQYF. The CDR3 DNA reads TGTGCCAGCAGTTCGGGGCGCGAAACGGAAAACATTCAGTACTTC. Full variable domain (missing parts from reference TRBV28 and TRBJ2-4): DVKVTQSSRYLVKRTGEKVFLECVQDMDHENMFWYRQDPGLGLRLIYFSYDVKMKEKGDIPEGYSVSREKKERFSLILESASTNQTSMYLCASSSGRETENIQYFGAGTRLSVL.